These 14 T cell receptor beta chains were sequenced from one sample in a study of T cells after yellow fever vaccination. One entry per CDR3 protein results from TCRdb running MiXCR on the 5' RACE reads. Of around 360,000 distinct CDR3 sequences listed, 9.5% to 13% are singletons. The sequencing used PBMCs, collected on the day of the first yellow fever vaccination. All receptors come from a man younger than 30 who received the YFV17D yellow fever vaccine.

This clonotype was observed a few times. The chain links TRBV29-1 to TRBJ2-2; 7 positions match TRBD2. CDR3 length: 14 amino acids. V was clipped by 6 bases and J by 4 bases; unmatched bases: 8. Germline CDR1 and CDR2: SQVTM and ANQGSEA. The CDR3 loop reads CSVDGGLSTGELFF. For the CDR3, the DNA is TGCAGCGTAGACGGGGGACTAAGCACCGGGGAGCTGTTTTTT.

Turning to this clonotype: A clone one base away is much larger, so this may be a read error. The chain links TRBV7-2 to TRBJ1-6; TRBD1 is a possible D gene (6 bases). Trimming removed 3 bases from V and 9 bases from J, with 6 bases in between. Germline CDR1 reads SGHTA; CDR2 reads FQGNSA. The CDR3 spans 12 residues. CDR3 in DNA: TGTGCCAGCAGCTTGGACAGTTCACCCCTCCACTTT. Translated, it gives CASSLDSSPLHF.

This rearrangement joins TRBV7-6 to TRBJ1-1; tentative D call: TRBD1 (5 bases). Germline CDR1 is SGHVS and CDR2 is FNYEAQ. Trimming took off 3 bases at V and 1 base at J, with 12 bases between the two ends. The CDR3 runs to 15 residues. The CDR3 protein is CASSFGGRENTEAFF. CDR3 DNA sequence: TGTGCCAGCAGCTTTGGTGGCAGGGAGAACACTGAAGCTTTCTTT.

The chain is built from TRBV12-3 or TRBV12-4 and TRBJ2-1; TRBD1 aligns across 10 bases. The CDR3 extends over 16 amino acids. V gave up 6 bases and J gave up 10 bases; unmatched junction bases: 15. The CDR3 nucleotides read TGTGCCAGCAGCCCACCCGGGACAGGGGCGGTAGGGGAGCAGTTCTTC. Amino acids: CASSPPGTGAVGEQFF.

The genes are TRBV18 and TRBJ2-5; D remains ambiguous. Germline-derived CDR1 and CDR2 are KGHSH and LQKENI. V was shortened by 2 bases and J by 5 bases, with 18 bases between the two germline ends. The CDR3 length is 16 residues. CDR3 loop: CASSPGMASLSETQYF. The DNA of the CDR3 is TGTGCCAGCTCACCAGGGATGGCTAGTTTGAGCGAGACCCAGTACTTC. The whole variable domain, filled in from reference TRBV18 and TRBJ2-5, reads NAGVMQNPRHLVRRRGQEARLRCSPMKGHSHVYWYRQLPEEGLKFMVYLQKENIIDESGMPKERFSAEFPKEGPSILRIQQVVRGDSAAYFCASSPGMASLSETQYFGPGTRLLVL.

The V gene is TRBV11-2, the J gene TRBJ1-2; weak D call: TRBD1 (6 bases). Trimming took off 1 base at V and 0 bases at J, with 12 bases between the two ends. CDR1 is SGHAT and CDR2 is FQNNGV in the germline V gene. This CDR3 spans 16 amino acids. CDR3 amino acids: CASSLVRGTANYGYTF. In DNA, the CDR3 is TGTGCCAGCAGCTTAGTCAGGGGCACAGCTAACTATGGCTACACCTTC.

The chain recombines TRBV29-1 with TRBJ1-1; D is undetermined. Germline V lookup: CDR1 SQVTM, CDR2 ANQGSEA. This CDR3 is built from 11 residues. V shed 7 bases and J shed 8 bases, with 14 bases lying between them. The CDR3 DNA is TGCAGCGCCGCACGGGAAGGGGAAGCTTTCTTT. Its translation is CSAAREGEAFF.

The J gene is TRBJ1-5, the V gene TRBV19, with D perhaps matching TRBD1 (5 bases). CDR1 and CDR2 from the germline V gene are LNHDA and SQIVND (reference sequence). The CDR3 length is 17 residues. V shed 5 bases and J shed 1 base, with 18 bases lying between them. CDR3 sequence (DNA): TGTGCCAGTAGTCTGACAGATCCTGGTGGCAGCAATCAGCCCCAGCATTTT. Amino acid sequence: CASSLTDPGGSNQPQHF.

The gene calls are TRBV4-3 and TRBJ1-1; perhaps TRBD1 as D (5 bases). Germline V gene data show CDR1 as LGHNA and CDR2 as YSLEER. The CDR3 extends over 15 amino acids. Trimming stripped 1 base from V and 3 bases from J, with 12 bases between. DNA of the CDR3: TGCGCCAGCAGCCAAGGAGGCAGGGAGGACACTGAAGCTTTCTTT. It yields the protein CASSQGGREDTEAFF.

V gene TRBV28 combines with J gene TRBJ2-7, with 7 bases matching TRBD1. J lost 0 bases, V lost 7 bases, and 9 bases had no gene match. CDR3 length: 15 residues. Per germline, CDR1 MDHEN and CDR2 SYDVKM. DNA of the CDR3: TGTGCCAGCACCCCCCGGGACAGATACTCCTACGAGCAGTACGTC. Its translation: CASTPRDRYSYEQYV.

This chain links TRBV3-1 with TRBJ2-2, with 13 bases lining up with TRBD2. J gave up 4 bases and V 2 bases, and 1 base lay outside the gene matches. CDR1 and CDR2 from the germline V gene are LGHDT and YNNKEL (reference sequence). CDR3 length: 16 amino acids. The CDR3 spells CASSQTSGGATGELFF. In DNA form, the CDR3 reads TGTGCCAGCAGCCAAACTAGCGGGGGGGCCACCGGGGAGCTGTTTTTT.

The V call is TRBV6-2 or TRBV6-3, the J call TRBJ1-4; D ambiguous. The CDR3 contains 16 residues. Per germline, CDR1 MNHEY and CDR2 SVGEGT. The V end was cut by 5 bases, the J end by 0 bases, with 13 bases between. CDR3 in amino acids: CASSPRSGATNEKLFF. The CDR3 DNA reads TGTGCCAGCAGTCCTCGAAGTGGGGCAACTAATGAAAAACTGTTTTTT.

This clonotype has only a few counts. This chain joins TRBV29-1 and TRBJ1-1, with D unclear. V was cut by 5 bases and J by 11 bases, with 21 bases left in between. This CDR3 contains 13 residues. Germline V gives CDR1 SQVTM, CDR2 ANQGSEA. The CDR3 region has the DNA TGCAGCGTTCTTCCGCCGTTGGTCAGTGGGGCTTTCTTT. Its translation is CSVLPPLVSGAFF.

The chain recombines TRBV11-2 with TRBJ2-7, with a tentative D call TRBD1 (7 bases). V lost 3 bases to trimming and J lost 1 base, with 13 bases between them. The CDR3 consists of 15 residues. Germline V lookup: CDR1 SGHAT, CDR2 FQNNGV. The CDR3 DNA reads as TGTGCCAGCAGCTTCCATGCAGGGGGGTCCTACGAGCAGTACGTC. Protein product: CASSFHAGGSYEQYV.